Following are 6 T cell receptor beta chains from one sample sequenced in a study of Ad26.COV2.S vaccination and SARS-CoV-2 variants. Treatment given: roughly 18 received Ad26.COV2.S at low or high dose, single or two shots; 5 received placebo; per-sample allocation not given. Each sample was drawn 63 days after the first injection (of vaccine or placebo). Sequenced by immunoSEQ multiplex PCR; TCRdb stores in-frame clones only, minus some. The table records fewer than 300,000 clones, over 75% of them present only once. The source material was peripheral blood, sampled in a trial of Ad26.COV2.S vaccine versus placebo. Receptors originate from a person between 18 and 59 years old who received the Ad26.COV2.S COVID-19 vaccine or a placebo.

This clone was found a few times. J is TRBJ1-1 and V is TRBV19; D possibly corresponds to TRBD1 (5 bases). The CDR3 contains 13 residues. The germline V and J ends were trimmed by 8 bases and 6 bases, with 16 bases remaining between them. CDR1 is LNHDA, CDR2 SQIVND, per germline (reference sequence). As DNA, the CDR3 is TGTGCCAGTCAGGACCGGGGACGGGCTGAAGCTTTCTTT. It translates to CASQDRGRAEAFF.

V and J are TRBV5-3 and TRBJ1-2; 9 positions agree with TRBD1. TRBV5-3 is an open reading frame, and its role is uncertain. J gave up 5 bases and V 4 bases, and 12 bases lay outside the gene matches. The CDR3 is 16 amino acids. The CDR3 spells CARSPLQGAGSYGYTF. The CDR3 nucleotides are TGTGCCAGAAGCCCGTTACAGGGGGCAGGCTCGTATGGCTACACCTTC.

V and J are TRBV30 and TRBJ1-6, with D tentatively TRBD1 (5 bases). The CDR3 is 18 residues long. The V gene lost 1 base and the J gene lost 0 bases, with 16 bases spanning the gap. Looked up from germline, CDR1 is GTSNPN and CDR2 is SVGIG (reference sequence). The CDR3 DNA follows: TGTGCCTGGAGTGGGGTTTGGGACTCGAGCTCCTATAATTCACCCCTCCACTTT. It yields the protein CAWSGVWDSSSYNSPLHF.

This clone has only a few counts. The chain links TRBV7-9 to TRBJ1-1, with TRBD1 identical over 7 bases. This CDR3 is built from 14 residues. The V gene's germline CDR1 is SEHNR and CDR2 FQNEAQ (reference sequence). Trimming removed 4 bases from V and 1 base from J; junction bases left unmatched: 3. In DNA, the CDR3 is TGTGCCAGCAGCTCGGGACAGCCGAACACTGAAGCTTTCTTT. Translation gives CASSSGQPNTEAFF.

The chain joins TRBV12-3 or TRBV12-4 to TRBJ1-2; maybe TRBD1 (6 bases). This CDR3 has 12 residues. V lost 2 bases and J 8 bases, leaving 9 bases between the germline ends. CDR3 protein: CASSLQGNGYTF. The CDR3 nucleotides read TGTGCCAGCAGTTTACAGGGGAACGGCTACACCTTC.

CDR3 sequence reads: CASSRTGDGYEQYF. CDR3 nucleotide sequence: TGTGCCAGCTCAAGAACTGGGGATGGCTACGAGCAGTACTTC. The chain has TRBV18 and TRBJ2-7, with D uncertain. V was shortened by 5 bases and J by 3 bases, with 14 bases between the two germline ends. CDR1 and CDR2 from the germline V gene are KGHSH and LQKENI. CDR3 size: 14 residues.